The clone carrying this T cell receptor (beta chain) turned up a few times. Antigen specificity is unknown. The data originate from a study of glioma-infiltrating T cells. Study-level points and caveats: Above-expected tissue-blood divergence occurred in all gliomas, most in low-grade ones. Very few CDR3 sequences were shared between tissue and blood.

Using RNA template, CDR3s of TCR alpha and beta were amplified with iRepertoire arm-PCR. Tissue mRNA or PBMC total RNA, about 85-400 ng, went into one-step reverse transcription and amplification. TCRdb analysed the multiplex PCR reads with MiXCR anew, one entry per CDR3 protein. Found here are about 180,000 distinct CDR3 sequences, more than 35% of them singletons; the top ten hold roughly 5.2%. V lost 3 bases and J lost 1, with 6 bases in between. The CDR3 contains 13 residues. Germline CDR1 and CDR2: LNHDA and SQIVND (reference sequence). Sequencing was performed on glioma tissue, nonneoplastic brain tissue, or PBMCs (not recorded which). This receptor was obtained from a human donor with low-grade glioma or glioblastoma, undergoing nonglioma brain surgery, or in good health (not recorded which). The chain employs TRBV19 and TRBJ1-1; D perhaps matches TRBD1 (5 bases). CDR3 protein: CASSIRGNTEAFF. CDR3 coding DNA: TGTGCCAGTAGTATTAGGGGGAACACTGAAGCTTTCTTT.